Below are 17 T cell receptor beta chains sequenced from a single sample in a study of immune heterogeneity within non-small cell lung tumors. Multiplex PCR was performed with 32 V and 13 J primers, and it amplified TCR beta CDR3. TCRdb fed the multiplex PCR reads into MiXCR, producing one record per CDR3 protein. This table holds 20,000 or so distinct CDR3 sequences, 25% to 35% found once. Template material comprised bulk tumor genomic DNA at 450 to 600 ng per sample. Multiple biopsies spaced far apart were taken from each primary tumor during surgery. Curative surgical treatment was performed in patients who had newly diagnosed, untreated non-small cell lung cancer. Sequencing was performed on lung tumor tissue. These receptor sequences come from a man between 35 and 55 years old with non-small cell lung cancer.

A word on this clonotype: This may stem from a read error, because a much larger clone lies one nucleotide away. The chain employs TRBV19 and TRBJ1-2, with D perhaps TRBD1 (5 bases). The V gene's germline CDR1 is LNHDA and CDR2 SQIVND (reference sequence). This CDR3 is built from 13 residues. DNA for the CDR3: TGTGACAGTAACCCCCGGGGACTGGATGGCTACACCTTC. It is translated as CDSNPRGLDGYTF.

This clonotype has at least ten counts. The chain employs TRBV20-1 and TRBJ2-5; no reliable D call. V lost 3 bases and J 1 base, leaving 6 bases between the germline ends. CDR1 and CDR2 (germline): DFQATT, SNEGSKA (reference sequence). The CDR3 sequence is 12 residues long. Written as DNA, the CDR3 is TGCAGTGCTAGTCACAGCCAAGAGACCCAGTACTTC. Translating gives CSASHSQETQYF.

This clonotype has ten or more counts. Here the CDR3 reads CASKSGQLTGELFF. CDR3 DNA sequence: TGTGCCTCCAAATCGGGACAGCTAACCGGGGAGCTGTTTTTT. The chain has TRBV30 and TRBJ2-2, with 7 bases matching TRBD1. Germline V gives CDR1 GTSNPN, CDR2 SVGIG (reference sequence). CDR3 length: 14 amino acids. J was trimmed by 5 bases and V by 7 bases; bases with no gene match: 10.

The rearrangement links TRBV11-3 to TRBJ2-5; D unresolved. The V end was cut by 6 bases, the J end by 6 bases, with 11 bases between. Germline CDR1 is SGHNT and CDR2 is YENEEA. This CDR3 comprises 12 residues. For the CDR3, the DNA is TGTGCCAGCAGTCACCCTTTCCAGACCCAGTACTTC. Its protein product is CASSHPFQTQYF.

CDR3 region: CASSCWGPHEQYF. The CDR3 nucleotides are TGTGCCAGCAGTTGCTGGGGGCCCCACGAGCAGTACTTC. V is TRBV6-5 and J is TRBJ2-7, with D maybe TRBD1 (6 bases). The CDR3 is 13 amino acids. Trimming stripped 4 bases from V and 5 bases from J, with 12 bases between. Germline CDR1 reads MNHEY; CDR2 reads SVGAGI.

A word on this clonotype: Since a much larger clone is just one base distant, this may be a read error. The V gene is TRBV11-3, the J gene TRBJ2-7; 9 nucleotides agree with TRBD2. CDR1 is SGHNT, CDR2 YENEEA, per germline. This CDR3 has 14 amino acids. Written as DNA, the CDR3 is TGTGCCAGCAGCGTGGGGGGAGCGGGAGGCGAGCAGAACTTC. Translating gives CASSVGGAGGEQNF.

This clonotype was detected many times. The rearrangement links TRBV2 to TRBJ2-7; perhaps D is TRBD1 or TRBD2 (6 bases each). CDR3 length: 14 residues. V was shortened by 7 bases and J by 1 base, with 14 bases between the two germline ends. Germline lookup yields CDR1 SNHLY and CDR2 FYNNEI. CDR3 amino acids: CASMGASESYEQYF. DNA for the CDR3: TGTGCCAGCATGGGGGCTAGCGAGTCCTACGAGCAGTACTTC.

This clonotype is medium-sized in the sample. In nucleotides, the CDR3 is TGTGCCAGCAGTCAGAGACGGGGTAATCAGCCCCAGCATTTT. It is translated as CASSQRRGNQPQHF. The chain uses TRBV2 and TRBJ1-5; D not resolved. The CDR3 loop spans 14 amino acids. CDR1 and CDR2 from the germline V gene are SNHLY and FYNNEI. V lost 5 bases and J lost 4, with 12 bases in between.

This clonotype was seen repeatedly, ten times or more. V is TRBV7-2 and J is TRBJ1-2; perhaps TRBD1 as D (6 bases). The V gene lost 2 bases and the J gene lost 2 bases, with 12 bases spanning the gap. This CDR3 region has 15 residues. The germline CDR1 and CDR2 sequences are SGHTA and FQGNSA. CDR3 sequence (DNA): TGTGCCAGCAGCTTAACGTTTGGGACAAACTATGGCTACACCTTC. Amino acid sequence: CASSLTFGTNYGYTF.

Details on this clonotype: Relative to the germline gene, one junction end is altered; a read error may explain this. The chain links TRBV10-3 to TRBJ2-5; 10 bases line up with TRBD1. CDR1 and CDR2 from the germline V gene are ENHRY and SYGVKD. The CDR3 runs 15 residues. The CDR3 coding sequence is TGTGCCATCAGTGACCCGGGACAGGGGCCCGAGACCCAGCACTTC. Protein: CAISDPGQGPETQHF.

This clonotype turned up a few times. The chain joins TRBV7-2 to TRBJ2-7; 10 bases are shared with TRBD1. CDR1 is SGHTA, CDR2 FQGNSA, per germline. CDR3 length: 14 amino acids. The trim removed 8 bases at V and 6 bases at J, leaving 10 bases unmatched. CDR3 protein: CASRLWDRGPEQYF. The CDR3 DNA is TGTGCCAGCCGTCTCTGGGACAGGGGTCCCGAGCAGTACTTC.

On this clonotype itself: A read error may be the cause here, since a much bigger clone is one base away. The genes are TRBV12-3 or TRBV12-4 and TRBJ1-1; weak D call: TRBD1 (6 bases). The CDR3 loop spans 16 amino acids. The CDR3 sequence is CASSFGGPAMNTEALF. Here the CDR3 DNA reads TGTGCCAGCAGCTTTGGGGGGCCCGCCATGAACACTGAAGCTTTATTT.

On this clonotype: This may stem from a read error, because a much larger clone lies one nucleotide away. Here the CDR3 reads CASSEGTVVTDTQYF. CDR3 DNA: TGTGCCAGCAGTGAAGGGACAGTGGTCACAGATACGCAGTATTTT. The J gene is TRBJ2-3, the V gene TRBV2, with D possibly being TRBD1 (6 bases). V was shortened by 1 base and J by 2 bases, with 10 bases between the two germline ends. CDR1 SNHLY and CDR2 FYNNEI come from the germline V gene. This CDR3 has 15 residues.

This chain's CDR3 is CASSPGPYNEQFF. DNA for the CDR3: TGTGCCAGCAGCCCGGGCCCCTACAATGAGCAGTTCTTC. The rearrangement uses TRBV5-4 and TRBJ2-1; D unclear. This CDR3 is 13 amino acids long. V dropped 4 bases and J dropped 2 bases, with 7 bases sitting between them. Per the germline V gene, CDR1 is SGHNT and CDR2 is YYREEE (reference sequence). Complete variable domain (other parts from reference TRBV5-4 and TRBJ2-1): ETGVTQSPTHLIKTRGQQVTLRCSSQSGHNTVSWYQQALGQGPQFIFQYYREEENGRGNFPPRFSGLQFPNYSSELNVNALELDDSALYLCASSPGPYNEQFFGPGTRLTVL.

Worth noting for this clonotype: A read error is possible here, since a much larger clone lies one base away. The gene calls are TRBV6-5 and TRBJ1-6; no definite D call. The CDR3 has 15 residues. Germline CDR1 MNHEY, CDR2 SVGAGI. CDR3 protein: CASSYSRGSYSPIHF. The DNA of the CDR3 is TGTGCCAGCAGTTACTCGCGAGGGAGTTATTCACCCATCCACTTT.

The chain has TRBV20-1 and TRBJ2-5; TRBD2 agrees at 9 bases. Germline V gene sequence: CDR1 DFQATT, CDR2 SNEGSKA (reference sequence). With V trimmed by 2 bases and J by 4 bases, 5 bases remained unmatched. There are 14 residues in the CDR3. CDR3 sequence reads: CSARSTAGGETQYF. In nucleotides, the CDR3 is TGCAGTGCTAGATCTACAGCGGGAGGAGAGACCCAGTACTTC.

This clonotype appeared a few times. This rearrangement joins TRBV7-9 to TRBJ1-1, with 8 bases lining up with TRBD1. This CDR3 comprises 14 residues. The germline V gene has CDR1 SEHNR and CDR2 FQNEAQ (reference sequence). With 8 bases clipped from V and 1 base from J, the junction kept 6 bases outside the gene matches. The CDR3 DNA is TGTGCCAGCGAGCAGGGGGCCTCGAACACTGAAGCTTTCTTT. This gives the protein CASEQGASNTEAFF.